This T cell receptor beta chain was sequenced in a study of T cells in Graves' hyperthyroidism and ophthalmopathy. Study-level findings and limits: Model output signaled ophthalmopathy a median approximately 6 months ahead of onset. In the analysis, a 13 V-J model separated ophthalmopathy from stable hyperthyroidism. Appearing also in blood were most of the thyroid clonotypes expanded above 0.001.

Clinical symptoms, serum thyroxine, TRAb, thyroid ultrasound and orbital computed tomography established diagnosis. V was shortened by 5 bases and J by 4 bases, with 9 bases between the two germline ends. CDR3 size: 14 residues. CDR1 is ENHRY, CDR2 SYGVKD, per germline. Using RNA transcripts as the source, TCR beta CDR3 regions were amplified. When the TCR CDR3 underwent first-round RT-PCR, the HTBI primer set was used. From the multiplex PCR reads, TCRdb called clonotypes with MiXCR, one entry per CDR3 protein. The sample lists approximately 600,000 distinct CDR3 sequences; around 21% were seen once. A few counts support this clonotype. The antigen is undetermined.

Source material: blood. This clonotype was obtained from a man in his thirties or forties with Graves' ophthalmopathy. V and J are TRBV10-3 and TRBJ1-6; D call uncertain. The CDR3 DNA reads as TGTGCCATCAGTCCAACCTCATATAATTCACCCCTCCACTTT. Its translation: CAISPTSYNSPLHF.